The subject of this entry is one TCR beta chain. CDR3 size: 15 residues. V dropped 3 bases and J dropped 4; count of bases not matched to a gene: 8. The germline V gene has CDR1 KGHSH and CDR2 LQKENI. These data are taken from a study of blood T cell repertoires in COVID-19. Study overall: Spain, Italy and the United States supplied samples that represented acute and convalescent COVID-19.

In the authors' methods: Estimation of nucleated cell counts relied on the amplification of reference gene primers. Generated by immunoSEQ multiplex PCR, the TCRdb table keeps only in-frame clones and is missing some. V and J calls and clone size follow that table, whereas D and trimming were derived from the DNA. The data contain 220,000 or so clones, roughly 88% of them singletons. Participants spanned ages about 18 to 90 years and resided in 20 to 30 US areas. The study assigned cohorts using participant-reported clinical history. The receptor was derived from a woman aged 50 to 60 who had recovered from COVID-19. The sample was PBMCs or T cells enriched from blood (not recorded which). The chain employs TRBV18 and TRBJ1-2; 7 positions agree with TRBD1. CDR3 sequence: CASSPGQTEGYGYTF. The DNA of the CDR3 is TGTGCCAGCTCACCGGGACAGACAGAGGGCTATGGCTACACCTTC.